The source of this TCR beta chain is a study of control samples from healthy donors and cancer patients. The table came from immunoSEQ multiplex PCR; TCRdb's copy has only in-frame clones and leaves some out. The sample carries 130,000 or so clones, roughly nine tenths recorded once. V lost 7 bases to trimming and J lost 8 bases, with 14 bases between them. The CDR3 has 12 amino acids. V gene TRBV12-3 or TRBV12-4 combines with J gene TRBJ1-2; D is ambiguous. The source of this sequence is a man between 18 and 29 years old in good health. The sample was blood. The DNA for the CDR3 is TGTGCCAGCAACCGAGGTGGGGTGGGCTACACCTTC. It yields the protein CASNRGGVGYTF.